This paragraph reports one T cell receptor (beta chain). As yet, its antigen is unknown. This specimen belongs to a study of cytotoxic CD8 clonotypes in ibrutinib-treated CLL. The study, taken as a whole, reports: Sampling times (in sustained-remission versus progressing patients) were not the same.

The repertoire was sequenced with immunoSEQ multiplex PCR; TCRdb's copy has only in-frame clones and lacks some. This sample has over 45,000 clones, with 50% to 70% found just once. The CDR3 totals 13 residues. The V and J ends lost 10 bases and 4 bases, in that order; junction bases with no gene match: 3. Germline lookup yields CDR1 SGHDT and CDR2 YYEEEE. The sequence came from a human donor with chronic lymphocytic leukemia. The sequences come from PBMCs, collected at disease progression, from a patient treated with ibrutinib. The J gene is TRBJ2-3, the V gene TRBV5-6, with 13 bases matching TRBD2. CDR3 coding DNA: TGTGCCGGCGGACTAGCGGGGGCAGATACGCAGTATTTT. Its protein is CAGGLAGADTQYF.